What follows describes a single T cell receptor (beta chain). This receptor's antigen is unknown. Qualities for individual bases were not recorded, and no much larger clone is one base off. The CDR1 and CDR2 encoded by the germline V gene are SGHTA and FQGNSA. V trim: 5 bases; J trim: 3 bases; unmatched bases: 7. Inclusive of the bounding cysteine and phenylalanine, the CDR3 is 14 residues long. The CDR3 DNA has 42 bases and is translated from base 1. Explained via the paper, the time point label denotes: baseline, week 1 (first vaccination visit). The label giving this sample's treatment or condition can be read as: pre-vaccination baseline after standard-of-care therapy. Donors had newly diagnosed WHO grade 3 or 4 IDH1-mutant astrocytomas with loss of nuclear ATRX. The samples were drawn from NOA16, a multicentre, single-arm, open-label phase I trial in Germany that tested a mutant IDH1 peptide vaccine in humans for the first time. Blood drawn at visit V03 was used as the baseline sample for immunogenicity testing. The DNeasy Blood and Tissue Kit was used to extract genomic DNA from EDTA blood for TCRB sequencing.

This entry belongs to a study of a mutant IDH1 vaccine in newly diagnosed glioma (dated by TCRdb to the early 2020s). Regarding the research as a whole: Of the 32 patients who were treated, around 60% were male and around 40% were female, and the mean age was around 40 years. Before enrollment, patients had received standard therapy of radiotherapy alone, temozolomide alone, or radiochemotherapy with temozolomide; most received the combination. Peripheral blood was drawn at six visits: V03 (baseline), V05, V07, V10, V12 and V13. Longitudinal TCRB deep sequencing was done for 25 treated patients, wherever samples were available for exploratory analyses. Findings and caveats that apply to the study as a whole: Across multiple MHC alleles, vaccine-induced immune responses were seen in approximately 93% of patients. PBMC samples for TCRB deep sequencing were selected based on availability. Pseudoprogression appeared unrelated to alterations in the top peripheral T cell clonotypes detected by TCRB sequencing. The authors noted that analyses of patient blood samples could not be reproduced because of sample limitations.

The library was produced with the immunoSEQ multiplex PCR assay. Rearranged TCR beta chain sequences were amplified with the hsTCRB Kit following the manufacturer's protocol. Sequencing of TCRB libraries was carried out on an Illumina MiSeq. The paper's data handling went like this. The kit vendor's proprietary platform handled demultiplexing, trimming and gene mapping. TCRdb mirrors the immuneACCESS table, restricted to in-frame sequences. Some clones are absent from its copies; in checked studies, under half trace to an unresolved V gene, and the reason for the others is unknown. The V and J calls and clone size are taken from that table; D and trimming were inferred from the DNA. The sample includes 95,000 to 100,000 clones, with around 90% observed a single time. The ten top clones hold under 0.65% of the sample.

The V and J segments used are TRBV7-2 and TRBJ2-7, with 7 middle bases fitting TRBD2. This TCR was sampled from a woman aged 45 to 65 with glioma. The sample here was PBMCs, taken from a glioma patient treated with radiotherapy, temozolomide or both. The sequenced DNA is TGTGCCAGCAGCCCAAGCGGGGTCCTCTACGAGCAGTACTTC. The encoded protein is CASSPSGVLYEQYF.